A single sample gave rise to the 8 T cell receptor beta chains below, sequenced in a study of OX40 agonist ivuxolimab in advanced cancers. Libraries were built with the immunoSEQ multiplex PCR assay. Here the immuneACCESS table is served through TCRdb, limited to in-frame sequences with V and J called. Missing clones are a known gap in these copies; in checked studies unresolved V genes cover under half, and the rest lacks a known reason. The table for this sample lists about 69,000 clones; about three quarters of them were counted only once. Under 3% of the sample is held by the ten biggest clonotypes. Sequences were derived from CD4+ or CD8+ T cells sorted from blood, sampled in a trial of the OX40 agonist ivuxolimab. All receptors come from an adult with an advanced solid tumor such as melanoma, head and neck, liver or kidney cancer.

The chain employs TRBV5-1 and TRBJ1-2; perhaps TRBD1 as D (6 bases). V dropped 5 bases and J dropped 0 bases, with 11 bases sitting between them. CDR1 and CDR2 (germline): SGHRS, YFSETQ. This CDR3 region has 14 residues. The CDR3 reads CASSPGHTNYGYTF. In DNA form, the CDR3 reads TGCGCCAGCAGTCCGGGACATACTAACTATGGCTACACCTTC.

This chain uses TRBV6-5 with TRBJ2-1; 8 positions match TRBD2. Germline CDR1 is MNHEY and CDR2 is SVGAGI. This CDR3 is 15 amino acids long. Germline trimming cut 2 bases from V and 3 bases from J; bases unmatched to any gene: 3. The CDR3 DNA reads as TGTGCCAGCAGTTACCTGGCGGGGGGCTACAATGAGCAGTTCTTC. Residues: CASSYLAGGYNEQFF.

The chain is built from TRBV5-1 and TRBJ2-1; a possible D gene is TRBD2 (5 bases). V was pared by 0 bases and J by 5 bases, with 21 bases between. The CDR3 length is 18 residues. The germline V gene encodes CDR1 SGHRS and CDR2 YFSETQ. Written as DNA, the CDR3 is TGCGCCAGCAGCTTGGGCCCTAGCCCCCGCTTATTTAACAATGAGCAGTTCTTC. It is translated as CASSLGPSPRLFNNEQFF.

The CDR3 DNA reads as TGTGCCAGCAGTTATGGGAGGAAGTCAGATACGCAGTATTTT. This gives the protein CASSYGRKSDTQYF. The genes are TRBV6-5 and TRBJ2-3; tentative D call: TRBD2 (6 bases). Germline V gene data show CDR1 as MNHEY and CDR2 as SVGAGI. V gave up 3 bases and J gave up 4 bases, with 11 bases separating them. This CDR3 region has 14 residues.

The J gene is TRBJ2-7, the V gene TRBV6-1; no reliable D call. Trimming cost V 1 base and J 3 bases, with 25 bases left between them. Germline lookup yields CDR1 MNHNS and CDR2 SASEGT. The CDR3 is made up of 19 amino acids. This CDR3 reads CASSEGKVVSWISGYEQYF. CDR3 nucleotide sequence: TGTGCCAGCAGTGAAGGTAAAGTGGTGAGTTGGATATCTGGCTACGAGCAGTACTTC.

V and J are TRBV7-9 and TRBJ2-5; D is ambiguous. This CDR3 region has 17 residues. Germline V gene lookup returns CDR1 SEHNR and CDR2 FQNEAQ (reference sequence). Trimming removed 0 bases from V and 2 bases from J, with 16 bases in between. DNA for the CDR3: TGTGCCAGCAGCTTAGCGCCTCTCGTCATACGGCAAGAGACCCAGTACTTC. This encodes CASSLAPLVIRQETQYF.

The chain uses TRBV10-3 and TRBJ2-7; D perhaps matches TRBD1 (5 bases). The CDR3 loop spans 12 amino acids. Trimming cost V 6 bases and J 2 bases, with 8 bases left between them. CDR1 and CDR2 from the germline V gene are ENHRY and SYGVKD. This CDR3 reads CAIRAGTYEQYF. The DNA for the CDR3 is TGTGCCATCAGGGCAGGGACCTACGAGCAGTACTTC.

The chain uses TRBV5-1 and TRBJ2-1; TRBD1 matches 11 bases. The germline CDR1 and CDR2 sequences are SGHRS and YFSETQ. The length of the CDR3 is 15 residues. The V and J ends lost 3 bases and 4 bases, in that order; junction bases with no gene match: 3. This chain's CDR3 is CASSSRDRGYNEQFF. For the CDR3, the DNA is TGCGCCAGCAGCTCCCGGGACAGGGGGTACAATGAGCAGTTCTTC.